The next 14 T cell receptor beta chains were all read from a single sample in a study of T cells in Graves' hyperthyroidism and ophthalmopathy. TCR beta CDR3 region amplification was performed from RNA transcripts. Researchers ran a first-round RT-PCR on the TCR CDR3 using the HTBI primer set. From the multiplex PCR reads, TCRdb called clonotypes with MiXCR, one entry per CDR3 protein. The data show around 600,000 distinct CDR3 sequences, with about 14% seen just once and under 15% held by the top ten. Sequencing was performed on blood. These receptors all stem from a woman between 45 and 65 years old with Graves' ophthalmopathy.

This clonotype occurred many times. V and J are TRBV7-3 and TRBJ2-3; D is uncertain. Germline CDR1 is SGHTA and CDR2 is FQGTGA. V shed 4 bases and J shed 0 bases, with 20 bases lying between them. The CDR3 covers 18 residues. CDR3 nucleotides: TGTGCCAGCAGCTCGTCAGCGTTAAGACCTAGTAGCACAGATACGCAGTATTTT. Its protein is CASSSSALRPSSTDTQYF.

The chain has TRBV4-1 and TRBJ1-1; TRBD1 matches 7 bases. Trimming took 0 bases from V and 0 from J; bases not matched to a gene: 7. There are 17 residues in the CDR3. Germline CDR1 reads MGHRA; CDR2 reads YSYEKL. CDR3 loop: CASSQDLWTGLNTEAFF. In DNA, the CDR3 is TGCGCCAGCAGCCAAGATCTATGGACAGGTCTGAACACTGAAGCTTTCTTT.

This clonotype came up many times. The chain links TRBV6-2 or TRBV6-3 to TRBJ2-5; 12 nucleotides agree with TRBD1. The CDR3 loop spans 17 amino acids. Germline CDR1 MNHEY, CDR2 SVGEGT. V shed 5 bases and J 4 bases; nucleotides not matched to a gene: 11. In nucleotides, the CDR3 is TGTGCCAGCAGTCAGCGGGACAGGGGGCGGGTAGGAGAGACCCAGTACTTC. It translates to CASSQRDRGRVGETQYF.

This clonotype came up many times. The gene calls are TRBV29-1 and TRBJ1-2; no firm D call. V lost 4 bases and J 6 bases, leaving 9 bases between the germline ends. The CDR3 extends over 11 amino acids. Germline CDR1 reads SQVTM; CDR2 reads ANQGSEA. CDR3 residues: CSVGHGDGYTF. The CDR3, as DNA: TGCAGCGTTGGCCACGGGGATGGCTACACCTTC.

Comments on this clonotype: Mismatch with germline at one junction end may stem from a read error. V gene TRBV11-2 combines with J gene TRBJ1-3; no definite D call. This CDR3 is built from 14 residues. CDR1 SGHAT and CDR2 FQNNGV come from the germline V gene. CDR3 sequence reads: CASGLYSSGNTIYF. In DNA form, the CDR3 reads TGTGCCAGCGGCTTGTATTCCTCTGGAAACACCATATATTTT.

This clonotype has a count of ten or more. The chain joins TRBV28 to TRBJ1-2, with D perhaps TRBD1 (5 bases). This CDR3 is built from 16 residues. V was trimmed by 5 bases and J by 3 bases, leaving 19 bases between them. The germline V gene encodes CDR1 MDHEN and CDR2 SYDVKM. The CDR3 DNA follows: TGTGCCAGCAGTATACGGGGGGGGGTAAACCACTATGGCTACACCTTC. Translated: CASSIRGGVNHYGYTF.

This clonotype showed up just a few times. The CDR3 spells CASSLTYNPTYGYTF. CDR3 coding DNA: TGTGCCAGCAGCTTGACATATAACCCCACCTATGGCTACACCTTC. The chain has TRBV5-5 and TRBJ1-2; no firm D call. Germline V CDR1 and CDR2: SGHKS, YYEKEE (reference sequence). With 1 base removed from V and 4 bases from J, the gap between germline ends came to 14 bases. CDR3 size: 15 residues. The full variable domain, its missing parts supplied by reference TRBV5-5 and TRBJ1-2, is DAGVTQSPTHLIKTRGQQVTLRCSPISGHKSVSWYQQVLGQGPQFIFQYYEKEERGRGNFPDRFSARQFPNYSSELNVNALLLGDSALYLCASSLTYNPTYGYTFGSGTRLTVV.

The rearrangement uses TRBV12-3 or TRBV12-4 and TRBJ1-6, with D possibly matching TRBD1 (6 bases). The CDR3 is made up of 16 amino acids. The ends were cut back, 7 bases at V and 7 bases at J, with 20 bases in the middle. DNA of the CDR3: TGTGCCAGCACCCTCCGGGGAGCCACAGGGAATTCACCCCTCCACTTT. Protein sequence: CASTLRGATGNSPLHF.

This clonotype was seen ten or more times. This chain links TRBV5-1 with TRBJ2-7, with TRBD2 matching 11 bases. This CDR3 region has 14 residues. Germline V gives CDR1 SGHRS, CDR2 YFSETQ. Unmatched junction bases numbered 5, after V lost 7 bases and J lost 2 bases. The CDR3 region has the DNA TGCGCCAGCTCGACTAGCGGGACAACCTACGAGCAGTACTTC. This codes for CASSTSGTTYEQYF.

This clonotype was observed at least ten times. The genes are TRBV2 and TRBJ1-2; 8 nucleotides line up with TRBD1. Germline lookup yields CDR1 SNHLY and CDR2 FYNNEI. The V and J ends lost 3 bases and 2 bases, in that order; junction bases with no gene match: 8. The CDR3 contains 16 residues. The CDR3 region is CASSDVLDRDNYGYTF. The CDR3 nucleotides read TGTGCCAGCAGTGACGTTTTGGACAGGGACAACTATGGCTACACCTTC.

The V and J genes are TRBV27 and TRBJ2-4; 9 nucleotides align to TRBD1. CDR1 and CDR2 (germline): MNHEY, SMNVEV (reference sequence). Unmatched junction bases numbered 4, after V lost 5 bases and J lost 2 bases. This CDR3 contains 15 residues. The CDR3 sequence: CASSRDRDSKNIQYF. The CDR3 region has the DNA TGTGCCAGCAGTCGGGACAGGGATTCCAAAAACATTCAGTACTTC.

V is TRBV7-9 and J is TRBJ2-3, with 11 bases matching TRBD2. The CDR3 is made up of 14 amino acids. Trimming cost V 5 bases and J 9 bases; bases outside gene matches: 7. Germline V CDR1 and CDR2: SEHNR, FQNEAQ (reference sequence). CDR3 DNA sequence: TGTGCCAGCAGCCCGCCTAGCGGGAGGAGGACGCAGTATTTT. Protein sequence: CASSPPSGRRTQYF.

There are many counts of this clonotype. V usage is TRBV6-2 or TRBV6-3 and J usage is TRBJ2-1, with TRBD2 matching 12 bases. Germline V gives CDR1 MNHEY, CDR2 SVGEGT. The ends lost 5 bases at V and 6 bases at J; junction bases unmatched: 11. This CDR3 contains 17 residues. The CDR3 here is CASSGQLLAGGVNEQFF. Written as DNA, the CDR3 is TGTGCCAGCAGTGGGCAACTACTAGCGGGAGGTGTCAATGAGCAGTTCTTC.

This rearrangement joins TRBV15 to TRBJ1-5; D is perhaps TRBD1 (6 bases). The CDR3 loop spans 16 amino acids. Germline-derived CDR1 and CDR2 are LNHNV and YYDKDF (reference sequence). Trimming pared 2 bases from V and 0 bases from J, leaving 11 bases between. CDR3 in amino acids: CATSRLDRISNQPQHF. The CDR3 nucleotides read TGTGCCACCAGCAGATTAGACAGGATTAGCAATCAGCCCCAGCATTTT.